These 15 T cell receptor beta chains were all obtained from the same sample, sequenced in a study of OX40 agonist ivuxolimab in advanced cancers. Sequenced by immunoSEQ multiplex PCR; TCRdb stores in-frame clones only, minus some. The profile covers some 73,000 clones, with about 90% appearing a single time and under 1% taken by the ten largest. The sequences come from CD4+ or CD8+ T cells sorted from blood, collected in a trial of the OX40 agonist ivuxolimab. The receptors shown here come from an adult with an advanced solid tumor such as melanoma, head and neck, liver or kidney cancer.

The V call is TRBV14, the J call TRBJ1-4; D unresolved. The CDR3 has 16 amino acids. Germline CDR1 is SGHDN and CDR2 is FVKESK. Trimming pared 6 bases from V and 0 bases from J, leaving 14 bases between. The CDR3 DNA reads as TGTGCCAGCAGTCACCGCCAAGGGACAACTAATGAAAAACTGTTTTTT. Encoded protein: CASSHRQGTTNEKLFF.

The CDR3 bases are TGTGCCAGCAGTTTGTGGGAGGGAGATCAGCCCCAGCATTTT. It encodes CASSLWEGDQPQHF. This chain connects TRBV27 to TRBJ1-5; D not resolved. The CDR3 has 14 amino acids. Germline CDR1 and CDR2: MNHEY and SMNVEV (reference sequence). V was pared by 3 bases and J by 5 bases, with 11 bases between.

The chain couples TRBV9 to TRBJ2-5; the D is unclear. V was trimmed by 0 bases and J by 4 bases, leaving 4 bases between them. This CDR3 contains 12 residues. Germline assignment: CDR1 SGDLS and CDR2 YYNGEE. DNA for the CDR3: TGTGCCAGCAGCGTAGCTGGAGAGACCCAGTACTTC. Its protein product is CASSVAGETQYF. Full variable domain (remainder filled in from reference TRBV9 and TRBJ2-5): DSGVTQTPKHLITATGQRVTLRCSPRSGDLSVYWYQQSLDQGLQFLIQYYNGEERAKGNILERFSAQQFPDLHSELNLSSLELGDSALYFCASSVAGETQYFGPGTRLLVL.

This clone was seen just once. This sequence joins TRBV7-9 and TRBJ1-2, with TRBD1 as a possible D gene (5 bases). Germline lookup yields CDR1 SEHNR and CDR2 FQNEAQ (reference sequence). The CDR3 spans 15 residues. The V and J ends lost 3 bases and 2 bases respectively, with 13 bases between them. The CDR3, as DNA: TGTGCCAGCAGCTTCTATCTCGACAGAAACTATGGCTACACCTTC. It is translated as CASSFYLDRNYGYTF.

The genes are TRBV6-6 and TRBJ2-1; the D is unclear. V shed 4 bases and J shed 0 bases, with 4 bases lying between them. Germline V gives CDR1 MNHNY, CDR2 SVGAGI (reference sequence). This CDR3 is 13 amino acids long. CDR3 coding DNA: TGTGCCAGCAGTTTAACCTCCTACAATGAGCAGTTCTTC. As protein: CASSLTSYNEQFF.

The V and J genes are TRBV19 and TRBJ2-7; D is unclear. The CDR3 is made up of 13 amino acids. The V gene's germline CDR1 is LNHDA and CDR2 SQIVND (reference sequence). Trimming stripped 4 bases from V and 0 bases from J, with 7 bases between. Here the CDR3 reads CASSTPNSYEQYF. CDR3 bases: TGTGCCAGTAGTACCCCCAACTCCTACGAGCAGTACTTC.

The rearrangement links TRBV15 to TRBJ2-3; D unclear. Looked up from germline, CDR1 is LNHNV and CDR2 is YYDKDF (reference sequence). Between the trimmed V and J ends, which lost 1 base and 6 bases, there was a span of 20 bases. The CDR3 is 17 residues long. The CDR3 sequence: CATSRGLDLLKRDTQYF. As DNA, the CDR3 is TGTGCCACCAGCAGAGGCCTCGACCTGCTAAAAAGGGATACGCAGTATTTT.

This clone was recorded only once. This chain uses TRBV10-3 with TRBJ2-1, with D unresolved. Trimming pared 4 bases from V and 0 bases from J, leaving 13 bases between. The germline gives CDR1 ENHRY, CDR2 SYGVKD. The CDR3 extends over 16 amino acids. The CDR3 coding sequence is TGTGCCATCAGTGGCGTTTCTTCGAGCTCCTACAATGAGCAGTTCTTC. Encoded protein: CAISGVSSSSYNEQFF.

The chain combines TRBV5-6 with TRBJ2-4; a possible D gene is TRBD1 (5 bases). V was trimmed by 4 bases and J by 8 bases, leaving 19 bases between them. Germline-derived CDR1 and CDR2 are SGHDT and YYEEEE. The CDR3 consists of 15 residues. The CDR3 DNA reads as TGTGCCAGCAGCCCCCCAGGGCCGCTGAAGGACATTCAGTACTTC. This gives the protein CASSPPGPLKDIQYF.

The chain joins TRBV19 to TRBJ2-1; TRBD2 matches at 7 bases. With V trimmed by 3 bases and J by 2 bases, 10 bases remained unmatched. The CDR3 is made up of 17 amino acids. The germline V gene has CDR1 LNHDA and CDR2 SQIVND (reference sequence). CDR3 loop: CASSMLLGEGPYNEQFF. The CDR3 DNA follows: TGTGCCAGTAGTATGCTTTTGGGGGAGGGGCCCTACAATGAGCAGTTCTTC.

The chain employs TRBV2 and TRBJ1-5; D is possibly TRBD1 (5 bases). The CDR3 has 14 residues. V gave up 5 bases and J gave up 5 bases, with 13 bases separating them. Germline V gene data show CDR1 as SNHLY and CDR2 as FYNNEI. The CDR3 loop reads CASSIDGTYQPQHF. CDR3 DNA: TGTGCCAGCAGTATTGACGGGACCTATCAGCCCCAGCATTTT.

The chain employs TRBV4-2 and TRBJ2-7, with D possibly being TRBD1 (5 bases). The CDR3 sequence is 13 residues long. Germline loops: CDR1 LGHNA, CDR2 YNFKEQ. Trimming shortened V by 0 bases and J by 9 bases, and 12 bases separated the two germline ends. This chain's CDR3 is CASSQEQGKTQYF. CDR3 nucleotides: TGTGCCAGCAGCCAAGAGCAGGGTAAAACGCAGTACTTC.

Here the CDR3 reads CAISSTGGGGYTF. Written as DNA, the CDR3 is TGTGCCATCAGTTCTACAGGGGGCGGAGGCTACACCTTC. The V and J genes are TRBV10-3 and TRBJ1-2; 9 bases are a match to TRBD1. The CDR3 has 13 amino acids. Per germline, CDR1 ENHRY and CDR2 SYGVKD. V dropped 5 bases and J dropped 8; count of bases not matched to a gene: 6.

This chain connects TRBV10-3 to TRBJ2-3, with D perhaps TRBD1 (6 bases). Trimming cost V 8 bases and J 1 base, with 13 bases left between them. The germline gives CDR1 ENHRY, CDR2 SYGVKD. This CDR3 is built from 14 residues. The CDR3 is CAIQYRAGTDTQYF. The CDR3 bases are TGTGCCATCCAATACAGGGCCGGCACAGATACGCAGTATTTT.

The chain uses TRBV10-3 and TRBJ1-4; 8 bases match TRBD1. With V trimmed by 1 base and J by 6 bases, 1 base remained unmatched. Per germline, CDR1 ENHRY and CDR2 SYGVKD. CDR3 size: 14 residues. The CDR3 DNA is TGTGCCATCAGTGAGTTGGACAGGGATGAAAAACTGTTTTTT. Residues: CAISELDRDEKLFF.